Listed below are T cell receptor beta chains from one sample, sequenced in a study of PD-L1 blockade in urothelial cancer. Only in-frame clones appear in the TCRdb table, and some are missing; sequencing was by immunoSEQ multiplex PCR. This table holds about 50,000 clones, 70% to 85% found once. The input for sequencing was PBMCs, taken around atezolizumab (anti-PD-L1) treatment. These receptor sequences come from a man aged 45-65 years with urothelial cancer. Each CDR3 is given without its conserved first and last residue.

CDR3 length	J gene	V gene	CDR3 protein
13	TRBJ2-5	TRBV2	ASSVVAGARGAQY
12	TRBJ1-1	TRBV4-3	ASSLNQGATEAF
11	TRBJ2-7	TRBV4-3	ASSRAGSYEQY
12	TRBJ2-7	TRBV5-6	ASSVPGIAHEQY
15	TRBJ2-1	TRBV10-3	AISYSGAGGIYNEQF
11	TRBJ2-1	TRBV2	ASTRDSPNEQF
14	TRBJ2-1	TRBV7-8	ASRLRGGDSYNEQF
16	TRBJ2-2	TRBV5-1	ASSWTYGQGSGTGELF
10	TRBJ2-1	TRBV10-1	ASSEGTSPQF
16	TRBJ2-5	TRBV7-6	ASSLAHPNDRRKETQY
11	TRBJ1-5	TRBV29-1	SVGDRQNQPQH
10	TRBJ2-5	TRBV19	ASSLNQETQY
12	TRBJ2-3	TRBV6-5	ASGLSGGRATQY
15	TRBJ1-6	TRBV2	ASSEGDRGPYNSPLH
14	TRBJ2-7	TRBV28	ASSLRLTGGPYEQY
11	TRBJ1-2	TRBV5-1	ASSGAPAGGYT
12	TRBJ2-5	TRBV4-3	ASSTGGDQETQY
12	TRBJ2-4	TRBV6-6	ASSWGDGKNIQY
13	TRBJ2-7	TRBV6-6	ASRTGTSGRYEQY
14	TRBJ2-3	TRBV7-3	ASSLGRGGRSDTQY
12	TRBJ2-7	TRBV11-2	ASRSSGGPYEQY
14	TRBJ1-5	TRBV19	ASSIGGRGWNQPQH
13	TRBJ1-5	TRBV2	ASSRTGGGNQPQH
14	TRBJ2-2	TRBV15	ATSRPGTGVTGELF
18	TRBJ2-6	TRBV27	ASSPQSSGRALAGANVLT
13	TRBJ1-1	TRBV30	AWSTRGLSRTEAF
15	TRBJ2-7	TRBV7-2	ASSPRTSGLISYEQY
13	TRBJ2-3	TRBV2	ASTTSGVLTDTQY
13	TRBJ1-6	TRBV19	ASRPSGGIRSPLH
13	TRBJ2-3	TRBV9	ASSRQGGVADTQY
12	TRBJ1-5	TRBV5-6	ASSREGRNQPQH
12	TRBJ1-4	TRBV25-1	ASSPWQNNEKLF
12	TRBJ2-7	TRBV9	ASSVAVPPAEQY
12	TRBJ2-3	TRBV19	ASSIDRGTDTQY
14	TRBJ1-3	TRBV5-8	ASSGMTGITGNTIY
10	TRBJ2-1	TRBV27	ATRTGGNEQF
13	TRBJ2-5	TRBV6-6	ASSYPTGLQETQY
14	TRBJ2-5	TRBV9	ASSVAWGGSLETQY
13	TRBJ2-7	TRBV18	ASSPTGQHSYEQY
14	TRBJ2-3	TRBV10-1	ASSEPGLRGTDTQY
13	TRBJ2-7	TRBV18	ASSPQGQNSYEQY
12	TRBJ1-1	TRBV9	ASSVGQQGGEAF
11	TRBJ1-2	TRBV14	ASSQVQSGGYT
12	TRBJ1-4	TRBV27	ASMGQGDNEKLF
13	TRBJ1-2	TRBV4-3	ASSQAGLANYGYT
11	TRBJ2-1	TRBV29-1	SVGAGESFEQF
14	TRBJ2-1	TRBV6-6	ASSYSPAGGRYEQF
10	TRBJ2-7	TRBV18	ASSPRGYEQY
14	TRBJ2-6	TRBV2	ASSEIGGSGANVLT
15	TRBJ2-5	TRBV4-1	ASSQEAPGLAEETQY
14	TRBJ2-1	TRBV9	ASSVYNSGGANEQF
12	TRBJ1-2	TRBV7-6	ASSYTRGQSGYT